This passage covers 19 T cell receptor beta chains from one sample sequenced in a study of blood T cells in healthy people across ages. Primers used in a second PCR of roughly 6 to 12 cycles were a sample-barcoded 5' primer and a J-beta primer mix. Each CDR3 protein is one row after TCRdb ran MiXCR on the 5' RACE reads. The table includes 1.4 million or so distinct CDR3 sequences, about 45% detected once. The sequencing input was blood. The receptors shown here come from a woman aged 18-29 years in good health.

The rearrangement links TRBV6-2 or TRBV6-3 to TRBJ2-7; no definite D call. V was cut by 8 bases and J by 6 bases, with 20 bases left in between. Germline V gene sequence: CDR1 MNHEY, CDR2 SVGEGT. This CDR3 is 14 amino acids long. Here the CDR3 reads CASRKKRSLREQYF. The CDR3 bases are TGTGCCAGCCGAAAGAAAAGATCGCTTCGCGAGCAGTACTTC.

The rearrangement joins TRBV12-3 or TRBV12-4 to TRBJ1-1; unclear D gene. V was clipped by 6 bases and J by 11 bases, with 19 bases between them. This CDR3 region has 13 residues. The CDR3 reads CASSSSSGNLAFF. CDR3 DNA: TGTGCCAGCAGCTCTTCGTCGGGAAATCTCGCTTTCTTT.

The V call is TRBV6-2 or TRBV6-3, the J call TRBJ2-1, with TRBD1 as a possible D gene (5 bases). Trimming left V 4 bases short and J 6 bases short, with 10 bases between. Germline CDR1 MNHEY, CDR2 SVGEGT. The length of the CDR3 is 13 residues. CDR3 in amino acids: CASSFLTANEQFF. CDR3 nucleotides: TGTGCCAGCAGTTTCCTGACAGCCAATGAGCAGTTCTTC.

The CDR3 sequence: CASSLYGAGDYNSPLHF. CDR3 nucleotide sequence: TGTGCCAGCAGTTTATATGGGGCAGGCGATTATAATTCACCCCTCCACTTT. The chain has TRBV12-3 or TRBV12-4 and TRBJ1-6; possible D gene TRBD1, 5 bases. V was pared by 2 bases and J by 4 bases, with 15 bases between. CDR3 length: 17 residues.

In nucleotides, the CDR3 is TGCAGTGCTAGAGCCCCCCTAACTAGCACAGATACGCAGTATTTT. This encodes CSARAPLTSTDTQYF. V gene TRBV20-1 combines with J gene TRBJ2-3; D is undetermined. CDR1 is DFQATT, CDR2 SNEGSKA, per germline (reference sequence). The V end was cut by 1 base, the J end by 0 bases, with 11 bases between. CDR3 length equals 15 residues.

CDR3 residues: CASSSYPSGSYEQYF. CDR3 DNA sequence: TGTGCCAGCAGCTCATACCCTAGCGGGAGCTACGAGCAGTACTTC. The chain links TRBV11-2 to TRBJ2-7, with TRBD2 matching over 10 bases. The CDR3 runs to 15 residues. Germline CDR1 SGHAT, CDR2 FQNNGV. V lost 4 bases to trimming and J lost 3 bases; unmatched junction nucleotides: 6.

This clonotype was found once. The chain's CDR3 is CASASGRGRYNEQFF. CDR3 DNA sequence: TGTGCCAGCGCATCGGGGAGGGGGAGGTACAATGAGCAGTTCTTC. The chain links TRBV5-6 to TRBJ2-1; D is perhaps TRBD2 (7 bases). The germline V gene has CDR1 SGHDT and CDR2 YYEEEE. V lost 7 bases and J lost 4, with 18 bases in between. This CDR3 spans 15 amino acids.

This clonotype appeared a few times. The chain has TRBV4-1 and TRBJ2-7, with D unclear. The CDR3 totals 13 residues. The V end was cut by 0 bases, the J end by 6 bases, with 9 bases between. CDR1 and CDR2 from the germline V gene are MGHRA and YSYEKL. The CDR3 loop reads CASSQDPFREQYF. CDR3 DNA: TGCGCCAGCAGCCAAGATCCGTTTCGCGAGCAGTACTTC.

The chain is built from TRBV5-6 and TRBJ2-7; D gene ambiguous. The CDR3 spans 13 residues. Trimming shortened V by 0 bases and J by 7 bases, and 11 bases separated the two germline ends. Looked up from germline, CDR1 is SGHDT and CDR2 is YYEEEE. The chain's CDR3 is CASSLGGFEEQYF. The CDR3 region has the DNA TGTGCCAGCAGCTTGGGCGGCTTCGAGGAGCAGTACTTC.

The chain joins TRBV5-1 to TRBJ2-7; no clear D. The CDR3 consists of 14 residues. Trimming removed 4 bases from V and 4 bases from J, with 15 bases in between. Germline CDR1 SGHRS, CDR2 YFSETQ. DNA for the CDR3: TGCGCCAGCAGCGCCGGCAGTTATAGGTACGAGCAGTACTTC. Translated, it gives CASSAGSYRYEQYF.

The J gene is TRBJ1-2, the V gene TRBV4-1; D is possibly TRBD1 (6 bases). Germline assignment: CDR1 MGHRA and CDR2 YSYEKL. The ends were cut back, 1 base at V and 7 bases at J, with 16 bases in the middle. This CDR3 is 15 amino acids long. CDR3 DNA sequence: TGCGCCAGCAGCCAAGCCGAAGGACAGCTCGGTGGCTACACCTTC. This translates into CASSQAEGQLGGYTF.

The chain employs TRBV29-1 and TRBJ1-1; no firm D call. CDR3 length equals 13 residues. Between the trimmed V and J ends, which lost 3 bases and 4 bases, there was a span of 12 bases. Germline CDR1 reads SQVTM; CDR2 reads ANQGSEA. The DNA of the CDR3 is TGCAGCGTTGACAGGTCGGAGGCCACTGAAGCTTTCTTT. It codes for CSVDRSEATEAFF.

The J gene is TRBJ2-2, the V gene TRBV4-1; 7 bases align to TRBD1. This CDR3 contains 17 residues. Trimming at V came to 0 bases and at J to 7 bases, leaving 11 bases not matched to a gene. CDR1 and CDR2 (germline): MGHRA, YSYEKL. DNA for the CDR3: TGCGCCAGCAGCCAAGATTGGGGGACAGTGGGGAGCGGGGAGCTGTTTTTT. Its translation: CASSQDWGTVGSGELFF.

The CDR3 coding sequence is TGTGCCAGCAGCGTTGCCGGGATAGGGACTCACGAGCAGTACTTC. It specifies CASSVAGIGTHEQYF. The chain joins TRBV9 to TRBJ2-7, with a tentative D call TRBD2 (6 bases). The V end lost 2 bases, the J end lost 5 bases, and 17 bases lay between the germline ends. Germline V gene sequence: CDR1 SGDLS, CDR2 YYNGEE. This CDR3 spans 15 amino acids.

The rearrangement uses TRBV6-2 or TRBV6-3 and TRBJ2-7; 8 bases are shared with TRBD2. Germline V gene lookup returns CDR1 MNHEY and CDR2 SVGEGT. The CDR3 covers 14 residues. Trimming at V came to 10 bases and at J to 1 base, leaving 9 bases not matched to a gene. In DNA form, the CDR3 reads TGTGCCATCCAAGGATCTAGCGGGTCCTACGAGCAGTACTTC. Amino acid sequence: CAIQGSSGSYEQYF.

This clonotype was counted only a few times. The rearrangement links TRBV7-2 to TRBJ2-3; no definite D call. V lost 1 base, J lost 5 bases, and 7 bases lay in between. The length of the CDR3 is 13 residues. Germline loops: CDR1 SGHTA, CDR2 FQGNSA. The CDR3 sequence is CASSLDRRDTQYF. The CDR3 DNA follows: TGTGCCAGCAGCTTAGATCGCAGAGATACGCAGTATTTT.

This clonotype came up a few times. The V call is TRBV5-5, the J call TRBJ2-7; D is uncertain. V shed 3 bases and J shed 0 bases, with 7 bases lying between them. Germline V gives CDR1 SGHKS, CDR2 YYEKEE (reference sequence). The CDR3 loop spans 13 amino acids. This CDR3 reads CASSWTPSYEQYF. In nucleotides, the CDR3 is TGTGCCAGCAGCTGGACGCCCTCCTACGAGCAGTACTTC.

At least ten counts were recorded for this clonotype. The V and J genes are TRBV4-3 and TRBJ1-2, with 7 bases matching TRBD1. V lost 4 bases, J lost 5 bases, and 4 bases stayed unmatched. CDR1 LGHNA and CDR2 YSLEER come from the germline V gene. The CDR3 has 13 amino acids. CDR3 nucleotide sequence: TGCGCCAGCAGCCTTAGGGGGCCGTATGGCTACACCTTC. Protein sequence: CASSLRGPYGYTF.

CDR3 residues: CASSQGVARNYGYTF. CDR3 nucleotides: TGTGCCAGCAGCCAAGGTGTAGCTCGGAACTATGGCTACACCTTC. The chain has TRBV3-1 and TRBJ1-2; D remains ambiguous. V lost 1 base to trimming and J lost 2 bases, with 11 bases between them. Per germline, CDR1 LGHDT and CDR2 YNNKEL (reference sequence). The CDR3 length is 15 residues.